These 23 T cell receptor beta chains came from one sample sequenced in a study of shared clonotypes between healthy human individuals. Some clones are missing from TCRdb's copy, which holds only in-frame ones; the method was immunoSEQ multiplex PCR. The profile covers under 2,500,000 clones, with 95% appearing a single time and approximately 0.13% taken by the ten largest. The sample consisted of naive CD4+ T cells sorted from blood. Subset of the sample: CD45RA+ positively selected. These receptors all stem from a man between 18 and 29 years old in good health.

This chain uses TRBV23-1 with TRBJ2-2; D may be TRBD1 or TRBD2 (6 bases each). TRBV23-1 is classed as an ORF, of uncertain function. This CDR3 comprises 12 residues. Trimming removed 8 bases at V and 11 bases at J, with 15 bases between. In nucleotides, the CDR3 is TGCGCCAGCCCCAATGGAGGGGGTGAGCTGTTTTTT. Its translation: CASPNGGGELFF.

This clone turned up a few times. The gene calls are TRBV10-3 and TRBJ1-6; D is unresolved. CDR3 length equals 13 residues. Germline CDR1 and CDR2: ENHRY and SYGVKD. Trimming left V 0 bases short and J 14 bases short, with 11 bases between. The CDR3: CAISESEKGALHF. The CDR3 nucleotides are TGTGCCATCAGTGAGTCCGAGAAGGGCGCCCTCCACTTT.

The genes are TRBV7-9 and TRBJ2-1; 14 bases agree with TRBD2. Per germline, CDR1 SEHNR and CDR2 FQNEAQ (reference sequence). The CDR3 has 17 residues. After removal of 5 bases from V and 9 bases from J, the junction contained 12 bases not matched to a gene. CDR3 in amino acids: CASSPGGTSGSLGEQFF. The CDR3 region has the DNA TGTGCCAGCAGCCCTGGGGGGACTAGCGGGAGTTTGGGTGAGCAGTTCTTC. The variable domain in full, completed from reference TRBV7-9 and TRBJ2-1, reads DTGVSQNPRHKITKRGQNVTFRCDPISEHNRLYWYRQTLGQGPEFLTYFQNEAQLEKSRLLSDRFSAERPKGSFSTLEIQRTEQGDSAMYLCASSPGGTSGSLGEQFFGPGTRLTVL.

The chain is built from TRBV6-1 and TRBJ2-7, with a possible D match to TRBD2 (6 bases). Germline CDR1 reads MNHNS; CDR2 reads SASEGT. V was pared by 4 bases and J by 4 bases, with 17 bases between. The CDR3 length is 15 residues. CDR3 nucleotides: TGTGCCAGCAGTGGACCGGGAGTGGATGGGTACGAGCAGTACTTC. Translating it yields CASSGPGVDGYEQYF.

The V and J genes are TRBV10-3 and TRBJ1-5, with 10 positions matching TRBD1. The CDR3 is made up of 17 amino acids. Germline-derived CDR1 and CDR2 are ENHRY and SYGVKD. The J segment lost 4 bases and the V segment lost 0 bases, leaving 6 bases of the junction unmatched. CDR3 nucleotides: TGTGCCATCAGTGAGTCAACCGGGACAGGGGTGAATCAGCCCCAGCATTTT. The encoded protein is CAISESTGTGVNQPQHF.

V gene TRBV30 combines with J gene TRBJ1-3, with D hard to call. The V gene's germline CDR1 is GTSNPN and CDR2 SVGIG (reference sequence). The CDR3 has 13 residues. The ends were cut back, 4 bases at V and 4 bases at J, with 11 bases in the middle. CDR3 residues: CAWTTMLGNTIYF. The CDR3 bases are TGTGCCTGGACCACGATGTTAGGAAACACCATATATTTT.

The chain employs TRBV29-1 and TRBJ2-7; no definite D call. Looked up from germline, CDR1 is SQVTM and CDR2 is ANQGSEA. V was cut by 6 bases and J by 3 bases, with 15 bases left in between. This CDR3 spans 13 amino acids. The CDR3 here is CSVRRARGYEQYF. In DNA, the CDR3 is TGCAGCGTCCGCCGAGCGAGAGGCTACGAGCAGTACTTC.

The rearrangement uses TRBV5-1 and TRBJ2-1; 8 bases are shared with TRBD2. Unmatched junction bases numbered 3, after V lost 2 bases and J lost 2 bases. Looked up from germline, CDR1 is SGHRS and CDR2 is YFSETQ. The CDR3 is 15 amino acids. The DNA for the CDR3 is TGCGCCAGCAGCTTTAGACTAGCGACCTACAATGAGCAGTTCTTC. Translating gives CASSFRLATYNEQFF.

The sample holds one count of this clone. The V call is TRBV4-1, the J call TRBJ2-7; D is tentatively TRBD1 or TRBD2 (5 bases each). The CDR3 is 15 amino acids. The germline V gene has CDR1 MGHRA and CDR2 YSYEKL. Trimming took 4 bases from V and 1 from J, leaving 14 bases between them. The DNA for the CDR3 is TGCGCCAGCAGCCTACCCGGGACGCCTTCCTACGAGCAGTACTTC. This encodes CASSLPGTPSYEQYF.

The chain combines TRBV11-2 with TRBJ2-1, with a weak D call TRBD2 (6 bases). The ends were cut back, 5 bases at V and 1 base at J, with 15 bases in the middle. This CDR3 comprises 16 residues. Germline CDR1 is SGHAT and CDR2 is FQNNGV. DNA for the CDR3: TGTGCCAGCAGCCCACGACTAGACGTATCCTACAATGAGCAGTTCTTC. It translates to CASSPRLDVSYNEQFF.

This sequence joins TRBV5-4 and TRBJ2-3, with 7 bases lining up with TRBD2. V was clipped by 0 bases and J by 3 bases; unmatched bases: 7. The germline gives CDR1 SGHNT, CDR2 YYREEE (reference sequence). The CDR3 totals 16 residues. DNA of the CDR3: TGTGCCAGCAGCTTGGATAAGGCGCGGGGGACAGATACGCAGTATTTT. Translated, it gives CASSLDKARGTDTQYF.

This chain uses TRBV25-1 with TRBJ2-7; no firm D call. V was pared by 0 bases and J by 7 bases, with 10 bases between. Germline V gene sequence: CDR1 MGHDK, CDR2 SYGVNS. This CDR3 spans 13 amino acids. CDR3 coding DNA: TGTGCCAGCAGTGAATATATCGCCGGAGAGCAGTACTTC. Protein sequence: CASSEYIAGEQYF.

The chain uses TRBV13 and TRBJ1-2; the D gene is possibly TRBD1 (6 bases). The V end was cut by 6 bases, the J end by 4 bases, with 12 bases between. The CDR3 has 13 amino acids. Germline CDR1 reads PRHDT; CDR2 reads FYEKMQ (reference sequence). Here the CDR3 reads CASRFRGPYGYTF. CDR3 bases: TGTGCCAGCAGATTCCGGGGGCCCTATGGCTACACCTTC.

The chain is built from TRBV7-2 and TRBJ1-1; no definite D call. The germline CDR1 and CDR2 sequences are SGHTA and FQGNSA. The V end was cut by 5 bases, the J end by 4 bases, with 17 bases between. The CDR3 has 15 residues. The CDR3 sequence is CASSPNGNWGTEAFF. The DNA of the CDR3 is TGTGCCAGCAGCCCGAACGGGAATTGGGGCACTGAAGCTTTCTTT.

The chain carries TRBV5-4 and TRBJ2-1; 11 bases are a match to TRBD2. The V segment lost 1 base and the J segment 8 bases; nucleotides outside the gene matches: 2. Looked up from germline, CDR1 is SGHNT and CDR2 is YYREEE (reference sequence). The CDR3 contains 14 residues. CDR3 DNA sequence: TGTGCCAGCAGCTTGAGACTAGCGGGACATGAGCAGTTCTTC. Protein: CASSLRLAGHEQFF.

The genes are TRBV7-2 and TRBJ2-5; D not certain. V was clipped by 1 base and J by 3 bases, with 9 bases between them. The CDR3 spans 14 residues. Germline lookup yields CDR1 SGHTA and CDR2 FQGNSA. For the CDR3, the DNA is TGTGCCAGCAGCTTAGGGATAGAGAAAGAGACCCAGTACTTC. Translated: CASSLGIEKETQYF.

For the CDR3, the DNA is TGTGCCAGCCGCGGGGGGGCGGAAGAGCAGTACTTC. This sequence encodes CASRGGAEEQYF. The chain recombines TRBV28 with TRBJ2-7; 9 bases are a match to TRBD2. CDR3 length equals 12 residues. Looked up from germline, CDR1 is MDHEN and CDR2 is SYDVKM. V lost 8 bases, J lost 7 bases, and 6 bases stayed unmatched.

The gene calls are TRBV6-5 and TRBJ2-3; D gene ambiguous. Germline lookup yields CDR1 MNHEY and CDR2 SVGAGI. V lost 3 bases, J lost 2 bases, and 9 bases lay in between. This CDR3 spans 14 amino acids. The CDR3: CASSYYETTDTQYF. Here the CDR3 DNA reads TGTGCCAGCAGTTATTATGAGACCACAGATACGCAGTATTTT.

This rearrangement joins TRBV6-1 to TRBJ2-1; 7 bases line up with TRBD1. The V segment lost 6 bases and the J segment 2 bases; nucleotides outside the gene matches: 7. The CDR3 has 15 amino acids. CDR1 is MNHNS, CDR2 SASEGT, per germline. In DNA form, the CDR3 reads TGTGCCAGCAGGGTTCCCGGGACAGCCTACAATGAGCAGTTCTTC. This sequence encodes CASRVPGTAYNEQFF.

As concerns this clone: Relative to the germline gene, one junction end is altered; a read error may explain this. This chain links TRBV6-5 with TRBJ1-1; 11 bases are a match to TRBD1. Germline CDR1 and CDR2: MNHEY and SVGAGI. The CDR3 has 13 residues. This CDR3 reads CASSRGTGGEEIF. For the CDR3, the DNA is TGTGCCAGCAGCCGCGGGACAGGGGGAGAAGAAATCTTT.

V gene TRBV4-3 combines with J gene TRBJ2-7; TRBD1 matches at 7 bases. The CDR3 loop spans 18 amino acids. Germline V lookup: CDR1 LGHNA, CDR2 YSLEER. V was pared by 0 bases and J by 3 bases, with 14 bases of the junction left unmatched. The CDR3 nucleotides are TGCGCCAGCAGCCAAGATTTAAGCTCCTGGGACAGCAACTACGAGCAGTACTTC. It specifies CASSQDLSSWDSNYEQYF.

The chain recombines TRBV5-4 with TRBJ2-2, with 9 bases matching TRBD2. CDR3 size: 16 residues. Germline V lookup: CDR1 SGHNT, CDR2 YYREEE (reference sequence). V was pared by 4 bases and J by 6 bases, with 10 bases of the junction left unmatched. This CDR3 reads CASSRGGTSLSGELFF. The CDR3 nucleotides read TGTGCCAGCAGCCGAGGCGGGACTAGCTTGTCCGGGGAGCTGTTTTTT.

This rearrangement joins TRBV7-9 to TRBJ1-4; D unresolved. The CDR3 totals 16 residues. V shed 2 bases and J shed 8 bases, with 18 bases lying between them. Germline CDR1 SEHNR, CDR2 FQNEAQ (reference sequence). CDR3 in amino acids: CASSLMTSKLGEKLFF. The CDR3, as DNA: TGTGCCAGCAGCTTAATGACATCAAAACTCGGGGAAAAACTGTTTTTT.